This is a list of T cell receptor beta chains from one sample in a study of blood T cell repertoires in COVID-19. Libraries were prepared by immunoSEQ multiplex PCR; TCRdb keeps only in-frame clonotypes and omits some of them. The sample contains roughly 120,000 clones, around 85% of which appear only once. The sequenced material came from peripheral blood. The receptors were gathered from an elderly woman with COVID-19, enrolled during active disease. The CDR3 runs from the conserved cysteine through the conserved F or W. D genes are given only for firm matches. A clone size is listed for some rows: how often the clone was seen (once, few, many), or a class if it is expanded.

DNA: TGTGCCAGCAGCCAAGATCGCGGGACCTCCCGGTCCTACAATGAGCAGTTCTTC; CDR3: CASSQDRGTSRSYNEQFF; V: TRBV3-1/TRBV3-2; J: TRBJ2-1; D: -; size: -
DNA: TGTGCCAGCAGCCTCACGACCCCTCAGGCCTCTCAAAAACTGTTTTTT; CDR3: CASSLTTPQASQKLFF; V: TRBV7-2; J: TRBJ1-4; D: -; size: -
DNA: TGCAGTGCTAGTGGGGACAGGGTGGTCAATGAGCAGTTCTTC; CDR3: CSASGDRVVNEQFF; V: TRBV20-1; J: TRBJ2-1; D: TRBD1; size: -
DNA: TGCGCCAGCAGCTTGGAAGGGACAGGGAGGGCAGATACGCAGTATTTT; CDR3: CASSLEGTGRADTQYF; V: TRBV5-1; J: TRBJ2-3; D: TRBD1; size: -
DNA: TGTGCCAGCAGTCCCCACAGGAACCACGAGCAGTACTTC; CDR3: CASSPHRNHEQYF; V: TRBV28; J: TRBJ2-7; D: -; size: -
DNA: TGTGCCAGCAGTGACAGCCTAGAAGCTTTCTTT; CDR3: CASSDSLEAFF; V: TRBV6-2/TRBV6-3; J: TRBJ1-1; D: -; size: -
DNA: TGTGCCAGCAGTTCGACCCAGGGAGGCCCTGGAAACACCATATATTTT; CDR3: CASSSTQGGPGNTIYF; V: TRBV28; J: TRBJ1-3; D: -; size: -
DNA: TGTGCCAGCAGCGAGTGGACAGGGGGCTCGTTCCCTGGTCAAGAGACCCAGTACTTC; CDR3: CASSEWTGGSFPGQETQYF; V: TRBV2; J: TRBJ2-5; D: TRBD1; size: -
DNA: TGTGCCAGCAGAACCGCGGGGGCGAACACTGAAGCTTTCTTT; CDR3: CASRTAGANTEAFF; V: TRBV6-5; J: TRBJ1-1; D: -; size: once
DNA: TGTGCCAGCAGCCCTACAACGGGACAGGGTGGCTACACCTTC; CDR3: CASSPTTGQGGYTF; V: TRBV3-1/TRBV3-2; J: TRBJ1-2; D: TRBD1; size: -
DNA: TGTGCCAGCAGCGTGGCGGCGAAGGCAGATACGCAGTATTTT; CDR3: CASSVAAKADTQYF; V: TRBV9; J: TRBJ2-3; D: -; size: -
DNA: TGTGCCAGCAGCTCCCACTCAGGGAACGAGCAGTACTTC; CDR3: CASSSHSGNEQYF; V: TRBV21-1; J: TRBJ2-7; D: -; size: -
DNA: TGTGCCATCGGGACTAGCGGCACAGATACGCAGTATTTT; CDR3: CAIGTSGTDTQYF; V: TRBV10-3; J: TRBJ2-3; D: TRBD2; size: -
DNA: TGTGCCAGCAGCCACAGGGAAGACGGCCGACCCCAGCATTTT; CDR3: CASSHREDGRPQHF; V: TRBV28; J: TRBJ1-5; D: -; size: -
DNA: TGTGCCAGCAGACGCGGTGGCAGCTCCTACAATGAGCAGTTCTTC; CDR3: CASRRGGSSYNEQFF; V: TRBV7-2; J: TRBJ2-1; D: -; size: -
DNA: TGTGCCAGCAGCCAAGAACAAAACTATGGCTACACCTTC; CDR3: CASSQEQNYGYTF; V: TRBV3-1/TRBV3-2; J: TRBJ1-2; D: -; size: -
DNA: TGTGCCAGCAGTCCTGACTCTGAAAAACTGTTTTTT; CDR3: CASSPDSEKLFF; V: TRBV12-3/TRBV12-4; J: TRBJ1-4; D: -; size: -
DNA: TGTGCCAGCAGCTTGGGGGGGACTAGCGATGAGCAGTTCTTC; CDR3: CASSLGGTSDEQFF; V: TRBV5-6; J: TRBJ2-1; D: TRBD2; size: -
DNA: TGTGCCAGCAGCTTAGGGGCAGGGAACACTGAAGCTTTCTTT; CDR3: CASSLGAGNTEAFF; V: TRBV11-2; J: TRBJ1-1; D: -; size: -
DNA: TGTGCCAGCAGCTTTGAGGTGGGAAACACCATATATTTT; CDR3: CASSFEVGNTIYF; V: TRBV5-4; J: TRBJ1-3; D: -; size: -
DNA: TGTGCCAGCAGCTTCGGACCAGGGCGATCTGGAGAGACCCAGTACTTC; CDR3: CASSFGPGRSGETQYF; V: TRBV7-2; J: TRBJ2-5; D: -; size: -
DNA: TGTGCCACCAGGACGCAGGGGAGCTATAATTCACCCCTCCACTTT; CDR3: CATRTQGSYNSPLHF; V: TRBV15; J: TRBJ1-6; D: -; size: -
DNA: TGTGCCAGCAGCCCACAAGGTGGGACAGGGGGCGATGGCTACACCTTC; CDR3: CASSPQGGTGGDGYTF; V: TRBV7-3; J: TRBJ1-2; D: TRBD1; size: -
DNA: TGTGCCAGCTCACCCGACAGGATGAACACTGAAGCTTTCTTT; CDR3: CASSPDRMNTEAFF; V: TRBV7-2; J: TRBJ1-1; D: -; size: -
DNA: TGTGCCAGCAGCGTTAGCGGGGACAGCTCCTACGAGCAGTACTTC; CDR3: CASSVSGDSSYEQYF; V: TRBV9; J: TRBJ2-7; D: -; size: -
DNA: TGTGCCAGCAGCAATCCGACAGGGGGAACTGAAGCTTTCTTT; CDR3: CASSNPTGGTEAFF; V: TRBV21-1; J: TRBJ1-1; D: -; size: -
DNA: TGTGCCAGCAGCTTAGAAGGGGACAGGGAAGCTTTCTTT; CDR3: CASSLEGDREAFF; V: TRBV11-3; J: TRBJ1-1; D: TRBD1; size: -
DNA: TGTGCCAGCCTGGGAGGTATGGCCTATGGCTACACCTTC; CDR3: CASLGGMAYGYTF; V: TRBV3-1/TRBV3-2; J: TRBJ1-2; D: -; size: -
DNA: TGTGCCAGCAGCCAAGTTACAGCGGGAGCCTCCTACAATGAGCAGTTCTTC; CDR3: CASSQVTAGASYNEQFF; V: TRBV3-1/TRBV3-2; J: TRBJ2-1; D: TRBD2; size: few
DNA: TGTGCCAGCAGCTTCCCGGGGCTAGCGGGACACACCGGGGAGCTGTTTTTT; CDR3: CASSFPGLAGHTGELFF; V: TRBV13; J: TRBJ2-2; D: TRBD2; size: once
DNA: TGTGCCAGCAGCGCTAGCGGGGAGGGGCGGGAGTACTTC; CDR3: CASSASGEGREYF; V: TRBV9; J: TRBJ2-7; D: TRBD2; size: -
DNA: TGTGCCAGCAGTTCAGGGACTAGCAGCCAAGAGACCCAGTACTTC; CDR3: CASSSGTSSQETQYF; V: TRBV27; J: TRBJ2-5; D: TRBD2; size: -
DNA: TGTGCCACCAGCAGTTACAGGGTTGAGACTGAAGCTTTCTTT; CDR3: CATSSYRVETEAFF; V: TRBV15; J: TRBJ1-1; D: -; size: -
DNA: TGTGCCATCAGTGAAATCCTAGCGGATTACAATGAGCAGTTCTTC; CDR3: CAISEILADYNEQFF; V: TRBV10-3; J: TRBJ2-1; D: TRBD2; size: -
DNA: TGTGCCAGCAGTTACGGGAGGGGGAGATCACCCCTCCACTTT; CDR3: CASSYGRGRSPLHF; V: TRBV6-5; J: TRBJ1-6; D: -; size: -
DNA: TGTGCCAGCAGCCCGACGGGTGCAACTAATGAAAAACTGTTTTTT; CDR3: CASSPTGATNEKLFF; V: TRBV28; J: TRBJ1-4; D: -; size: once
DNA: TGTGCCAGCAGCTTAGGCGGAGACGGGGGAAACACCATATATTTT; CDR3: CASSLGGDGGNTIYF; V: TRBV5-4; J: TRBJ1-3; D: -; size: once
DNA: TGTGCCAGCAGTCCCCCGGGACAGGCTCGCGAGCAGTACTTC; CDR3: CASSPPGQAREQYF; V: TRBV28; J: TRBJ2-7; D: TRBD1; size: -
DNA: TGTGCCAGCAGCTTGGTAGCAGGGGAGTACGAGCAGTACTTC; CDR3: CASSLVAGEYEQYF; V: TRBV5-8; J: TRBJ2-7; D: -; size: -
DNA: TGTGCCAGCAGCTTAGTCACCGGGACTTCACATCAGCCAGATACGCAGTATTTT; CDR3: CASSLVTGTSHQPDTQYF; V: TRBV7-8; J: TRBJ2-3; D: -; size: -
DNA: TGTGCCAGCAGCAGGCCCGGGACAGCGACCTACGAGCAGTACTTC; CDR3: CASSRPGTATYEQYF; V: TRBV5-6; J: TRBJ2-7; D: TRBD1; size: few
DNA: TGTGCCAGCAGCGACAGGGGCAATCAGCCCCAGCATTTT; CDR3: CASSDRGNQPQHF; V: TRBV2; J: TRBJ1-5; D: TRBD1; size: -
DNA: TGTGCCAGCAGCCCAACGCGCTGGGCTAGCGGGGCCCATTACGAGCAGTACTTC; CDR3: CASSPTRWASGAHYEQYF; V: TRBV7-3; J: TRBJ2-7; D: TRBD2; size: -
DNA: TGTGCCAGTAGTATCTTAGGACAGGGGGCCACCGGGGAGCTGTTTTTT; CDR3: CASSILGQGATGELFF; V: TRBV19; J: TRBJ2-2; D: TRBD1; size: -
DNA: TGTGCCAGCAGCACGGGCGGGACTAGCGGGTATGAGCAGTTCTTC; CDR3: CASSTGGTSGYEQFF; V: TRBV4-2; J: TRBJ2-1; D: TRBD2; size: -
DNA: TGTGCCAGCAATACAGGGAACAGCAATCAGCCCCAGCATTTT; CDR3: CASNTGNSNQPQHF; V: TRBV19; J: TRBJ1-5; D: -; size: -
DNA: TGTGCCAGCAGTTTATTTCCTAGCGGGAGCTCCTACGAGCAGTACTTC; CDR3: CASSLFPSGSSYEQYF; V: TRBV27; J: TRBJ2-7; D: TRBD2; size: -
DNA: TGTGCCATCAGTGATATCAGGATTACCTACGAGCAGTACTTC; CDR3: CAISDIRITYEQYF; V: TRBV10-3; J: TRBJ2-7; D: -; size: -
DNA: TGTGCCAGCTCACCCAGCGGGAGTTACAATGAGCAGTTCTTC; CDR3: CASSPSGSYNEQFF; V: TRBV18; J: TRBJ2-1; D: TRBD2; size: -